The 5 T cell receptor beta chains given below trace back to one sample, sequenced in a study of T cell changes during pregnancy in multiple sclerosis (dated by TCRdb to the late 2010s). Receptors were amplified or captured by the immunoSEQ multiplex PCR assay. This immuneACCESS table, as held by TCRdb, lists in-frame sequences with V and J called but not all clones. Of the missing ones, under half trace to an unresolved V gene in checked studies; the others have no known cause. Counted in this sample were fewer than 65,000 clones; over 80% of them appeared once. The ten largest clones add up to roughly 10% of the sample. Sample: CD8+ T cells from peripheral blood mononuclear cells, taken after pregnancy. These receptors came from a female donor with multiple sclerosis, enrolled in a pregnancy study.

This chain connects TRBV9 to TRBJ2-3; 7 nucleotides agree with TRBD1. This CDR3 contains 16 residues. CDR1 and CDR2 from the germline V gene are SGDLS and YYNGEE. V shed 4 bases, J shed 3 bases, and the junction held 11 bases outside the gene matches. The CDR3 nucleotides are TGTGCCAGCAGCCATCACCGGGACAGTTCAACAGATACGCAGTATTTT. It yields the protein CASSHHRDSSTDTQYF.

The gene calls are TRBV5-5 and TRBJ2-1, with 12 positions matching TRBD2. CDR1 and CDR2 (germline): SGHKS, YYEKEE (reference sequence). The CDR3 length is 12 residues. CDR3 residues: CVGTSGYNEQFF. As DNA, the CDR3 is TGTGTAGGGACTAGCGGGTACAATGAGCAGTTCTTC.

This clone has a single count. Here the CDR3 reads CATLRWGSKGARGHSNQPQHF. The CDR3 nucleotides read TGTGCCACCCTCCGCTGGGGGTCCAAGGGGGCTCGGGGGCATAGCAATCAGCCCCAGCATTTT. V is TRBV21-1 and J is TRBJ1-5; TRBD1 is taken as the D call from the table, unchecked against the DNA. TRBV21-1 is a pseudogene segment. CDR3 length: 21 amino acids.

The chain couples TRBV13 to TRBJ2-7, with D possibly being TRBD2 (7 bases). Germline CDR1 is PRHDT and CDR2 is FYEKMQ (reference sequence). Trimming removed 5 bases from V and 3 bases from J, with 14 bases in between. CDR3 length: 14 amino acids. CDR3 amino acids: CASSLGGHRYEQYF. The CDR3 DNA follows: TGTGCCAGCAGCCTCGGGGGGCATCGCTACGAGCAGTACTTC.

The chain recombines TRBV27 with TRBJ1-1; TRBD1 agrees at 7 bases. V was clipped by 6 bases and J by 5 bases; unmatched bases: 6. The CDR3 spans 13 residues. The V gene's germline CDR1 is MNHEY and CDR2 SMNVEV (reference sequence). This CDR3 reads CASRAGGMTEAFF. The CDR3 region has the DNA TGTGCCAGCAGGGCAGGGGGAATGACTGAAGCTTTCTTT.